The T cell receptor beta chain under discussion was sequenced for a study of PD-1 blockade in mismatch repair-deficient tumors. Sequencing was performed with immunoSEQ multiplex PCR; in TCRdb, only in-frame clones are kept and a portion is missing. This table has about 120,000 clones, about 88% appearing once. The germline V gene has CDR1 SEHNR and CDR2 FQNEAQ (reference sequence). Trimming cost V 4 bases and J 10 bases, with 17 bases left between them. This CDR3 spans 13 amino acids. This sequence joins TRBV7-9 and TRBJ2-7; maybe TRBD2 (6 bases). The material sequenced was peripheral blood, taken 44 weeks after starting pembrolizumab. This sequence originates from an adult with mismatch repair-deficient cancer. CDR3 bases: TGTGCCAGCAGCTGGGACTCTGACACCCCCCAGTACTTC. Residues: CASSWDSDTPQYF.